These 12 T cell receptor beta chains were sequenced from one sample in a study of blood T cells in healthy people across ages. A second PCR, run for about 6 to 12 cycles, used a sample-barcoded 5' primer plus a J-beta primer mix. TCRdb re-called the 5' RACE reads through MiXCR, storing one row per CDR3 protein. The sample holds about 1.7 million distinct CDR3 sequences, roughly 27% seen once. Sample: blood. Every receptor here comes from a woman aged 25 to 39 in good health.

This clonotype was seen a single time. J is TRBJ2-1 and V is TRBV12-3 or TRBV12-4, with D hard to call. The length of the CDR3 is 12 residues. V lost 3 bases and J 10 bases, leaving 10 bases between the germline ends. CDR3 residues: CASSFTPGEQFF. CDR3 DNA sequence: TGTGCCAGCAGTTTCACGCCGGGCGAGCAGTTCTTC.

The chain links TRBV19 to TRBJ1-1, with 7 bases fitting TRBD1. The CDR3 is made up of 14 amino acids. Losses at the gene ends were 7 bases for V and 3 bases for J; bases not matched to a gene: 8. Looked up from germline, CDR1 is LNHDA and CDR2 is SQIVND (reference sequence). The CDR3 here is CASNPTGLDTEAFF. Written as DNA, the CDR3 is TGTGCCAGTAACCCGACAGGGCTAGACACTGAAGCTTTCTTT.

The chain combines TRBV5-6 with TRBJ2-4; TRBD1 matches at 7 bases. The CDR3 is made up of 16 amino acids. Germline lookup yields CDR1 SGHDT and CDR2 YYEEEE. V dropped 3 bases and J dropped 0; count of bases not matched to a gene: 6. The CDR3 DNA is TGTGCCAGCAGCTACAGGGGAGTACTAGCCAAAAACATTCAGTACTTC. Protein: CASSYRGVLAKNIQYF.

This clonotype was counted at least ten times. V and J are TRBV6-5 and TRBJ2-7, with D perhaps being TRBD1 or TRBD2 (5 bases each). CDR1 and CDR2 (germline): MNHEY, SVGAGI. Trimming left V 0 bases short and J 2 bases short, with 11 bases between. The CDR3 sequence is 15 residues long. Written as DNA, the CDR3 is TGTGCCAGCAGTTACTCGAGAGGGGCAGCCTACGAGCAGTACTTC. This encodes CASSYSRGAAYEQYF.

This clonotype was seen repeatedly, ten times or more. This rearrangement joins TRBV14 to TRBJ1-4; 7 bases line up with TRBD1. Germline CDR1 is SGHDN and CDR2 is FVKESK. This CDR3 is built from 13 residues. The trim removed 1 base at V and 13 bases at J, leaving 6 bases unmatched. The CDR3 bases are TGTGCCAGCAGCCAAGCAAACAGGGGAATACTGTTTTTT. Its translation: CASSQANRGILFF.

This clonotype was picked up a small number of times. V and J are TRBV5-1 and TRBJ2-3, with a tentative D call TRBD1 (6 bases). Trimming removed 5 bases at V and 4 bases at J, with 14 bases between. Germline values: CDR1 SGHRS, CDR2 YFSETQ. This CDR3 comprises 14 residues. CDR3 protein: CASRQQGPADTQYF. In nucleotides, the CDR3 is TGCGCCAGCAGACAACAGGGTCCCGCAGATACGCAGTATTTT.

The V and J genes are TRBV6-5 and TRBJ2-5, with 11 bases aligning to TRBD2. V shed 6 bases and J 11 bases; nucleotides not matched to a gene: 14. Germline V gene sequence: CDR1 MNHEY, CDR2 SVGAGI. This CDR3 region has 15 residues. The CDR3 protein is CASSRSGRARNEQYF. For the CDR3, the DNA is TGTGCCAGCAGCCGTAGCGGGAGGGCCCGCAATGAGCAGTACTTC.

This clonotype is a singleton in its sample. The chain combines TRBV18 with TRBJ2-4; tentative D call: TRBD1 (6 bases). The DNA matches TRBJ2-7 better at its end, which makes the J call doubtful. The CDR3 consists of 14 residues. Germline CDR1 reads KGHSH; CDR2 reads LQKENI. The CDR3 spells CASSPPNRDNEQYF. CDR3 nucleotides: TGTGCCAGCTCACCACCGAACAGGGACAACGAGCAGTACTTC.

The table lists this clonotype with a few counts. The gene calls are TRBV5-5 and TRBJ2-5; 7 nucleotides match TRBD2. The CDR3 is made up of 15 amino acids. Unmatched junction bases numbered 3, after V lost 0 bases and J lost 1 base. Germline CDR1 is SGHKS and CDR2 is YYEKEE (reference sequence). The CDR3 reads CASSLVSGTQETQYF. The CDR3 DNA reads as TGTGCCAGCAGCTTGGTGAGCGGGACCCAAGAGACCCAGTACTTC.

This clonotype was observed a handful of times. The V and J genes are TRBV25-1 and TRBJ2-1, with D perhaps matching TRBD2 (5 bases). The CDR3 extends over 15 amino acids. Germline loops: CDR1 MGHDK, CDR2 SYGVNS. The germline V and J ends were trimmed by 5 bases and 1 base, with 12 bases remaining between them. The CDR3 loop reads CASSQPSGSYNEQFF. CDR3 bases: TGTGCCAGCAGTCAACCATCGGGGTCCTACAATGAGCAGTTCTTC.

V usage is TRBV12-3 or TRBV12-4 and J usage is TRBJ1-5, with D unresolved. Trimming pared 3 bases from V and 5 bases from J, leaving 8 bases between. The CDR3 spans 13 residues. The CDR3 nucleotides read TGTGCCAGCAGTTTGCAGGAAGATCAGCCCCAGCATTTT. Its translation: CASSLQEDQPQHF.

This clonotype turned up a few times. The chain couples TRBV7-9 to TRBJ2-5; 7 bases map to TRBD2. V was pared by 5 bases and J by 11 bases, with 14 bases of the junction left unmatched. This CDR3 spans 14 amino acids. Per the germline V gene, CDR1 is SEHNR and CDR2 is FQNEAQ (reference sequence). CDR3 in DNA: TGTGCCAGCAGCCATGGGAGGCTGCTGGGGGGGCAGTACTTC. Encoded protein: CASSHGRLLGGQYF. Using reference TRBV7-9 and TRBJ2-5 for the parts outside the CDR3, the full variable domain is DTGVSQNPRHKITKRGQNVTFRCDPISEHNRLYWYRQTLGQGPEFLTYFQNEAQLEKSRLLSDRFSAERPKGSFSTLEIQRTEQGDSAMYLCASSHGRLLGGQYFGPGTRLLVL.